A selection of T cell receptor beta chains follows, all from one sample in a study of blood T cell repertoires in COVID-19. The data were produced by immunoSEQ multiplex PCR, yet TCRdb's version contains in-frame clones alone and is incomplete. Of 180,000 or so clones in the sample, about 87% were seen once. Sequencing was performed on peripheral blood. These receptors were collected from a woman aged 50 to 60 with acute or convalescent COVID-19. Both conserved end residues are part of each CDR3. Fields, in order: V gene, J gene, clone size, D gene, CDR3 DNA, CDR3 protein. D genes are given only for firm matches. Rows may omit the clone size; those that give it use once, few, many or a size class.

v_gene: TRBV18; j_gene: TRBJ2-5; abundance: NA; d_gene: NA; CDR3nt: TGTGCCAGCTCACCAGGGCTCCAAGAGACCCAGTACTTC; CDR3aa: CASSPGLQETQYF
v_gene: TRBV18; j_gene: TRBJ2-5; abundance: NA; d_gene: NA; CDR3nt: TGTGCCAGCTCACTCAGAAGACAAGAGACCCAGTACTTC; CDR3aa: CASSLRRQETQYF
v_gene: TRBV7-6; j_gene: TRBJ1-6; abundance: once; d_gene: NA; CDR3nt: TGTGCCAGCAGCGCCAAGACAGATTCCTATAATTCACCCCTCCACTTT; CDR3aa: CASSAKTDSYNSPLHF
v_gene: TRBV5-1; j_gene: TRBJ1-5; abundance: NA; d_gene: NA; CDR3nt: TGCGCCAGCAGGACAGAAGACAATCAGCCCCAGCATTTT; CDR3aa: CASRTEDNQPQHF
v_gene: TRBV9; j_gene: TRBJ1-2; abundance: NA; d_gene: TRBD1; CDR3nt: TGTGCCAGCAGCAAATGGGACAGTTCAAACTATGGCTACACCTTC; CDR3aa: CASSKWDSSNYGYTF
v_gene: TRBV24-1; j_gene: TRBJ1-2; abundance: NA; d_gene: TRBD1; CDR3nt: TGTGCCACCAGTACCCAAAGGGGGCCCTCCCTTCTAGATGGCTACACCTTC; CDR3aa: CATSTQRGPSLLDGYTF
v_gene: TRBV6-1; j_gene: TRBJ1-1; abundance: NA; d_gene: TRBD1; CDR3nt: TGTGCCAGCAGTGAATGGGCAGGGGGGAAGGGCAACACTGAAGCTTTCTTT; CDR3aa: CASSEWAGGKGNTEAFF
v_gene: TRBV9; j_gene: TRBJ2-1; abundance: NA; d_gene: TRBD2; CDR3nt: TGTGCCAGCAGCGTAGCCCACGGACTAGTAAATTCCGATGAGCAGTTCTTC; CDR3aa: CASSVAHGLVNSDEQFF
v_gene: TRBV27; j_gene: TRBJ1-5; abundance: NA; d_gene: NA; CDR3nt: TGTGCCAGCAGCTCCGACAGGTTTAATCAGCCCCAGCATTTT; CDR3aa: CASSSDRFNQPQHF
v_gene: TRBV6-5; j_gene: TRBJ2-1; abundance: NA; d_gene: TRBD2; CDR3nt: TGTGCCAGCAGAGCACTAGCGGGGGCGGGTGAGCAGTTCTTC; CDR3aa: CASRALAGAGEQFF
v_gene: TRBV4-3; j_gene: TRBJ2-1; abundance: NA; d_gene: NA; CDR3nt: TGCGCCAGCAGCCAAGAAACCGGGAAAGCCTACAATGAGCAGTTCTTC; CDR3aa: CASSQETGKAYNEQFF
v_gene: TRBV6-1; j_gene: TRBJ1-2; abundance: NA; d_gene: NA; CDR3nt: TGTGCCAGCAGTGAAGCGGAGGGACGTACCTCTGGCTACACCTTC; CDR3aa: CASSEAEGRTSGYTF
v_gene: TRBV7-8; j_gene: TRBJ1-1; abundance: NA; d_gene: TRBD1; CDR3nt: TGTGCCAGCAGCTTAGTGGGGACAGTGAACACTGAAGCTTTCTTT; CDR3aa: CASSLVGTVNTEAFF
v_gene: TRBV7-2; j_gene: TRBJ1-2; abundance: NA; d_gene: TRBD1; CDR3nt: TGTGCCAGCAGCCTTGAACAGGGGGCTAACTATGGCTACACCTTC; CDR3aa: CASSLEQGANYGYTF
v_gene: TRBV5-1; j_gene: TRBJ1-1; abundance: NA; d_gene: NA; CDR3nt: TGCGCCAGCAGCTATCAGGGCCCTGGGGACACTGAAGCTTTCTTT; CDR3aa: CASSYQGPGDTEAFF
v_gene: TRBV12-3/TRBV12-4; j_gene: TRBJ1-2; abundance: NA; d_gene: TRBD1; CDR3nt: TGTGCCAGCAGGCCCGGGACAGACTATGGCTACACCTTC; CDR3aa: CASRPGTDYGYTF
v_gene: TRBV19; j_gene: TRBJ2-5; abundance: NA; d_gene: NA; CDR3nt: TGTGCCAGTAGTATATCAGTTCTAGGTGAGACCCAGTACTTC; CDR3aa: CASSISVLGETQYF
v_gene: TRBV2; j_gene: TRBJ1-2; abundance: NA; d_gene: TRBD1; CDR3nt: TGTGCCAGCAGTTGGACAGGGTTGGATAACTATGGCTACACCTTC; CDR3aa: CASSWTGLDNYGYTF
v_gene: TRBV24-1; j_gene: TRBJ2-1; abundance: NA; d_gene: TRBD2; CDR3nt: TGTGCCACCAGTGATAACCTAGCGGGAGGGGGCAATGAGCAGTTCTTC; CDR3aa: CATSDNLAGGGNEQFF
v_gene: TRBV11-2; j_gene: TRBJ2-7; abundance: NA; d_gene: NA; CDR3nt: TGTGCCAGCAGCCCTGAGCTAGGGGCCTACGAGCAGTACTTC; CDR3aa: CASSPELGAYEQYF
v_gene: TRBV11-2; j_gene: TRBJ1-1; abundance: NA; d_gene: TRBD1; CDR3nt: TGTGCCAGCAGCTTAGGGTTGCGCAGGGGGCCTTCGGGGACTGAAGCTTTCTTT; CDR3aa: CASSLGLRRGPSGTEAFF
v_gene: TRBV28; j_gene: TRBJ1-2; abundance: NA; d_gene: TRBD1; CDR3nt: TGTGCCAGCAGCCCGACAGGGAACTATGGCTACACCTTC; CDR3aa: CASSPTGNYGYTF
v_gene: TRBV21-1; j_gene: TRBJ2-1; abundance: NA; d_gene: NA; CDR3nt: TGTGCCAGCAGCACCGCGGGGGCCCATGAGCAGTTCTTC; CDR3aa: CASSTAGAHEQFF
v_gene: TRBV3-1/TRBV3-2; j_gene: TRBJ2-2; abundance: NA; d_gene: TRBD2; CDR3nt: TGTGCCAGCAGCCAAGATGGCGGGGGTCCAACCGGGGAGCTGTTTTTT; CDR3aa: CASSQDGGGPTGELFF
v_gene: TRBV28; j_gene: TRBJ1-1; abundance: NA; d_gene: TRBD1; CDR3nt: TGTGCCAGCAGTATGAGGACAGGGGAGGCCCTAGGCACTGAAGCTTTCTTT; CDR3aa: CASSMRTGEALGTEAFF
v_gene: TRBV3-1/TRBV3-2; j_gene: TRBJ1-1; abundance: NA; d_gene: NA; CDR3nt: TGTGCCAGCAGCTGGGGACTCCAGAACACTGAAGCTTTCTTT; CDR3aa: CASSWGLQNTEAFF
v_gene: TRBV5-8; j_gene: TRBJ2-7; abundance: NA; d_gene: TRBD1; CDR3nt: TGTGCCAGCAGCATCAGGGGGAAAGCTTCCTACGAGCAGTACTTC; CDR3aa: CASSIRGKASYEQYF
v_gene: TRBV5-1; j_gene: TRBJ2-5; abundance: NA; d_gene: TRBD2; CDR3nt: TGCGCCAGCAGCCGTGGGACTAGCGGGGGCCAAGAGACCCAGTACTTC; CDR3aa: CASSRGTSGGQETQYF
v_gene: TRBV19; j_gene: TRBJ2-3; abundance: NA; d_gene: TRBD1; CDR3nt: TGTGCCAGTAGTCCGATAGCCGACAGGGTCACAGATACGCAGTATTTT; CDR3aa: CASSPIADRVTDTQYF
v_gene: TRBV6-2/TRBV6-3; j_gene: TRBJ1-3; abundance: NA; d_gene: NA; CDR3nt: TGTGCCAGCAGTTACGAGGGAACTGGAAACACCATATATTTT; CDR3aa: CASSYEGTGNTIYF
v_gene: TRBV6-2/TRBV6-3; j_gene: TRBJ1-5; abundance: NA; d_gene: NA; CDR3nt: TGTGCCAGCATCCCCACCCCTAGCGGGGAGCCCCAGCATTTT; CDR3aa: CASIPTPSGEPQHF
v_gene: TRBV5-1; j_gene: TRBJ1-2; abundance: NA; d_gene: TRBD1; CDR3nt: TGCGCCAGCAGCTTGGGGACAGGAAAAGTGAACTATGGCTACACCTTC; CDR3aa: CASSLGTGKVNYGYTF
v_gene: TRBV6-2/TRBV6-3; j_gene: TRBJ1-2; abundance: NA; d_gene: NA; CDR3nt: TGTGCCAGCAGTTACTCATCGGCAGGGTGGAATGGCTACACCTTC; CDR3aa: CASSYSSAGWNGYTF
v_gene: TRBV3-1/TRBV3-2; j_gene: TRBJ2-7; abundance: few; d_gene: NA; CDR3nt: TGTGCCAGCAGCCAAACGACAGACCCCTACGAGCAGTACTTC; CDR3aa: CASSQTTDPYEQYF
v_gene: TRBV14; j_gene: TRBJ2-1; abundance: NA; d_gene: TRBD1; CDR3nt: TGTGCCAGCAGCTACGGACAGGGTAGTCTCAATGAGCAGTTCTTC; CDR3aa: CASSYGQGSLNEQFF
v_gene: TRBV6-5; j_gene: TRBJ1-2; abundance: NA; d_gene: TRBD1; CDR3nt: TGTGCCAGCAGTTACGGGCAGGGGGCAGACTATGGCTACACCTTC; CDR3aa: CASSYGQGADYGYTF
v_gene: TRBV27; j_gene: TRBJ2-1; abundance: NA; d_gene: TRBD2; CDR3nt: TGTGCCAGCAGTTTTCGCAGGATAGCGGGAAGGAACGGTGAGCAGTTCTTC; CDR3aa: CASSFRRIAGRNGEQFF
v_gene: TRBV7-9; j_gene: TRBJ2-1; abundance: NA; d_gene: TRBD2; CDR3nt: TGTGCCAGCAGAAAAGGCAGGGAGGGCTACAATGAGCAGTTCTTC; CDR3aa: CASRKGREGYNEQFF
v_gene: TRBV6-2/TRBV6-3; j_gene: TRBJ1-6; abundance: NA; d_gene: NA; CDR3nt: TGTGCCAGCAGTCGGGACGGGAGGAATTCACCCCTCCACTTT; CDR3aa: CASSRDGRNSPLHF
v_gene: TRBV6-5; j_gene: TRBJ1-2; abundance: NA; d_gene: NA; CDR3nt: TGTGCCAGCAGTTACGGTCCTGACAGCTATGGCTACACCTTC; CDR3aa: CASSYGPDSYGYTF
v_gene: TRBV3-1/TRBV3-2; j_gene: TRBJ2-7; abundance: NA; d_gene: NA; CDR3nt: TGTGCCAGCAGCCAACATGGCGGCCCCGTTTACGAGCAGTACTTC; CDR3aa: CASSQHGGPVYEQYF
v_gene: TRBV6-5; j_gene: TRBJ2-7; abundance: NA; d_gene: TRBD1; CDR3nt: TGTGCCAGCAGATCAGATCGGGACAGCTACGAGCAGTACTTC; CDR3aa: CASRSDRDSYEQYF
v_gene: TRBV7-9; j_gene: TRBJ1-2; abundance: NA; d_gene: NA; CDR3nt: TGTGCCAGCAGCTCCCGGGAGGGGGTAAACTATGGCTACACCTTC; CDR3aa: CASSSREGVNYGYTF
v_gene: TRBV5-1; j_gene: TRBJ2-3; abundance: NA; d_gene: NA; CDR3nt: TGCGCCAGCAGCGGGGGGACAGACCTAAGCACAGATACGCAGTATTTT; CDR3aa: CASSGGTDLSTDTQYF
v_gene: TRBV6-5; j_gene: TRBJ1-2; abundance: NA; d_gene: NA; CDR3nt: TGTGCCAGCAGGCCCTCCAGGACTGCGGGCTATGGCTACACCTTC; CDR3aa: CASRPSRTAGYGYTF
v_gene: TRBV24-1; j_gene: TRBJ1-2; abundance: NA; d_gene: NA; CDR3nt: TGTGCCACCAGTGACCCCCGGACGGGGAATGGCTACACCTTC; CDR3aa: CATSDPRTGNGYTF
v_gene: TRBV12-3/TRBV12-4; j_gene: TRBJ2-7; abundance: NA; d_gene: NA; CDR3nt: TGTGCCAGCAGCAGAAAGACCTACGAGCAGTACTTC; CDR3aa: CASSRKTYEQYF
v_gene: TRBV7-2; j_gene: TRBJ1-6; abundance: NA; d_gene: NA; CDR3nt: TGTGCCAGCAGCTCCCTTTTCGGGGGGATAAATTCACCCCTCCACTTT; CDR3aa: CASSSLFGGINSPLHF
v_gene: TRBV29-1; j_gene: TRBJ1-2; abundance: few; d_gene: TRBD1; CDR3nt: TGCAGCGCCGACAGGGTCTATGGCTACACCTTC; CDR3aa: CSADRVYGYTF
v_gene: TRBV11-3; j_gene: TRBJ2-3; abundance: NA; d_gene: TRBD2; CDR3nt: TGTGCCAGCAGCTTAGTCCCCTTCGAGCGGGGGGCTACAGATACGCAGTATTTT; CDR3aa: CASSLVPFERGATDTQYF
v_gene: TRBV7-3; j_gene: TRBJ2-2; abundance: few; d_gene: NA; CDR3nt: TGTGCCAGCAGCCAGGACAGTGGGAGGGCTCACGGGGAGCTGTTTTTT; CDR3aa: CASSQDSGRAHGELFF
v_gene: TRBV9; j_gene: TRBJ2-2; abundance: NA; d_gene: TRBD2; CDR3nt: TGTGCCAGCAGCCCACGGCTAGCGGGGGCCGCGAACACCGGGGAGCTGTTTTTT; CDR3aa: CASSPRLAGAANTGELFF
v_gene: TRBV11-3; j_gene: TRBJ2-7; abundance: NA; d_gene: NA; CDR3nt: TGTGCCAGCAGCTTAGGCGGGGACTACGAGCAGTACTTC; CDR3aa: CASSLGGDYEQYF
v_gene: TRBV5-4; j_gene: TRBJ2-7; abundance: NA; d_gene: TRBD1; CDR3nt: TGTGCCAGCAGCCTATCGGGACAGGGGATTTACGAGCAGTACTTC; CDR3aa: CASSLSGQGIYEQYF
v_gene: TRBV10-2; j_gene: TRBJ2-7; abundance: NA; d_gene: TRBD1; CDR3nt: TGCGCCAGCAGTGAGTTCCCTGGGGGGACAGGCTCCTACGAGCAGTACTTC; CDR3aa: CASSEFPGGTGSYEQYF
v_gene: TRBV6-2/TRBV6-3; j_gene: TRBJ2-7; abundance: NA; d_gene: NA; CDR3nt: TGTGCCAGCAGTTACCTGAGGTCCGAGCAGTACTTC; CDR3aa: CASSYLRSEQYF
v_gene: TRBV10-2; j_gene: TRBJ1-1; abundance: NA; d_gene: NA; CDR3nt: TGCGCCAGCAGTACGGACAGTGAAGCTTTCTTT; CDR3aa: CASSTDSEAFF
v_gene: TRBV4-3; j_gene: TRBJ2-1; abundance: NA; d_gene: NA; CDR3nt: TGCGCCAGCAGCCAAGGAGCAGGGCTGACCTACAATGAGCAGTTCTTC; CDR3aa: CASSQGAGLTYNEQFF
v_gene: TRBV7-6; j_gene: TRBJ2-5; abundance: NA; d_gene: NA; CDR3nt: TGTGCCAGCAGCTCCCGACAGGCCCAAGAGACCCAGTACTTC; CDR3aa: CASSSRQAQETQYF
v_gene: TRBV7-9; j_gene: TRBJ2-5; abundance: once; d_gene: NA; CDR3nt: TGTGCCAGCAGCCGGGGGGCTGGGGGTGCGGCGTCAAGAGAGACCCAGTACTTC; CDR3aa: CASSRGAGGAASRETQYF